This TCR beta chain emerged from a study of graft-versus-host responses after intestinal transplantation. At the level of the study: The recipients all started with anti-thymocyte globulin induction and then took tacrolimus and steroids for 3 to 4 years.

Profiled with immunoSEQ multiplex PCR; TCRdb holds only in-frame clones, not every one. Seen here are about 19,000 clones, more than 75% observed once, and the top ten hold about 9.4%. The source is a human patient who received an intestinal transplant, so some T cells may come from the graft donor. The source was PBMCs, collected approximately 230 days after intestinal transplant.

CDR3 amino acids: CASSIRTAGETQYF. The CDR3 DNA sequence: TGTGCCAGTAGTATAAGGACAGCGGGAGAGACCCAGTACTTC. This rearrangement joins TRBV19 to TRBJ2-5; D possibly uses TRBD1 or TRBD2 (6 bases each). CDR1 is LNHDA and CDR2 is SQIVND in the germline V gene (reference sequence). This CDR3 is built from 14 residues. Trimming took 2 bases from V and 4 from J, leaving 11 bases between them.